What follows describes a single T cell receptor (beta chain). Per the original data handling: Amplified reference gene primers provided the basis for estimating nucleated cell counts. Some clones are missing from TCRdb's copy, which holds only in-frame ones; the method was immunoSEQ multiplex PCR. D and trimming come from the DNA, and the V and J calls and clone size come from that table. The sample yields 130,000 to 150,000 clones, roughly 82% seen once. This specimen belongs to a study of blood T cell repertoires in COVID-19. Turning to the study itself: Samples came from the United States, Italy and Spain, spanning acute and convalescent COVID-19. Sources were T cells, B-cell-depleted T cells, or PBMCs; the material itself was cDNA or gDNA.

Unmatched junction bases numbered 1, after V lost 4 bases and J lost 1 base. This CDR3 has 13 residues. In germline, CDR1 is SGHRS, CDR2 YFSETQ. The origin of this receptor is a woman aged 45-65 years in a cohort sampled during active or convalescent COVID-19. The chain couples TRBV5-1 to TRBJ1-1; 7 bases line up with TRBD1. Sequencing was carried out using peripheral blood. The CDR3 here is CASSGTANTEAFF. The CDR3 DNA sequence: TGCGCCAGCAGCGGGACAGCGAACACTGAAGCTTTCTTT.